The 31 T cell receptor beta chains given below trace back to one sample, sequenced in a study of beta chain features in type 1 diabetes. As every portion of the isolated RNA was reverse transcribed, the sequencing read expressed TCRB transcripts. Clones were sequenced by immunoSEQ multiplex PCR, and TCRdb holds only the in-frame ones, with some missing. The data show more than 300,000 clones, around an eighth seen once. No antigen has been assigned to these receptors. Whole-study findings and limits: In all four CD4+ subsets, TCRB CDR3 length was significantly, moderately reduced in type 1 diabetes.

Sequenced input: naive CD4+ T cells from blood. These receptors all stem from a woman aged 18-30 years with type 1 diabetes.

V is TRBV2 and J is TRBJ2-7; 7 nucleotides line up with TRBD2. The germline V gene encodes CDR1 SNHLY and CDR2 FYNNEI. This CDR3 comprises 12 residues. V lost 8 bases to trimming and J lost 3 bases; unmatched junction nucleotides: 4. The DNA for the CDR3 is TGTGCCAGCTCCTCGGGGGGCTACGAGCAGTACTTC. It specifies CASSSGGYEQYF. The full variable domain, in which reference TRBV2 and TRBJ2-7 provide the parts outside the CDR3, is EPEVTQTPSHQVTQMGQEVILRCVPISNHLYFYWYRQILGQKVEFLVSFYNNEISEKSEIFDDQFSVERPDGSNFTLKIRSTKLEDSAMYFCASSSGGYEQYFGPGTRLTVT.

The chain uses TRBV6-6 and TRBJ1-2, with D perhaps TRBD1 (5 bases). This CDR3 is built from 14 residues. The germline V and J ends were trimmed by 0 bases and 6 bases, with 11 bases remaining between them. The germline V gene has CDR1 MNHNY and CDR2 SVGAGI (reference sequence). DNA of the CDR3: TGTGCCAGCAGTTACTCGACGCGGACACATGGCTACACCTTC. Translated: CASSYSTRTHGYTF.

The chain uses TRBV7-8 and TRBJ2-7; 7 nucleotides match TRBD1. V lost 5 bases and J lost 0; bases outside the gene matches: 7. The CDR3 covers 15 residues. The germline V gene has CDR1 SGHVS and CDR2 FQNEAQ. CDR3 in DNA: TGTGCCAGCAGCATAGAGGGGGCTTTCTCCTACGAGCAGTACTTC. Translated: CASSIEGAFSYEQYF. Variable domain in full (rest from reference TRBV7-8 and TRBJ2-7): GAGVSQSPRYKVAKRGQDVALRCDPISGHVSLFWYQQALGQGPEFLTYFQNEAQLDKSGLPSDRFFAERPEGSVSTLKIQRTQQEDSAVYLCASSIEGAFSYEQYFGPGTRLTVT.

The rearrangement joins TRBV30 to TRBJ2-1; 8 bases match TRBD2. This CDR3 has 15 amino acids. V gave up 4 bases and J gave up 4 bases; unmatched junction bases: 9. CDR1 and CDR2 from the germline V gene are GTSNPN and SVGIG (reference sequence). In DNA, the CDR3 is TGTGCCTGGACCAACTTAGCGGGATCATACAATGAGCAGTTCTTC. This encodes CAWTNLAGSYNEQFF.

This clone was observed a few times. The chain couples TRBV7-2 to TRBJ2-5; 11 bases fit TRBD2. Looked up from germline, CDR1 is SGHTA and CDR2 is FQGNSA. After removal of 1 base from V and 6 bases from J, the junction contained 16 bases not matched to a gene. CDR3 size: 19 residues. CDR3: CASSLGLSGTSGGGKTQYF. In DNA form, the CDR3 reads TGTGCCAGCAGCTTAGGCTTGTCCGGGACTAGCGGAGGGGGGAAGACCCAGTACTTC.

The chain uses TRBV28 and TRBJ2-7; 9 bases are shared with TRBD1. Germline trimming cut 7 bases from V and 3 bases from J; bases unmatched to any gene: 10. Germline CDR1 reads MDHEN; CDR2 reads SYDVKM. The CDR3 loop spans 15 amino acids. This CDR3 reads CASKTGTGRFYEQYF. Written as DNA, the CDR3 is TGTGCCAGCAAGACCGGGACAGGGAGATTCTACGAGCAGTACTTC.

The CDR3 loop is CASTSRPGNDNSYEQYF. The CDR3 nucleotides read TGTGCCAGCACCTCCCGCCCCGGGAACGACAATTCCTACGAGCAGTACTTC. The chain recombines TRBV7-9 with TRBJ2-7; D perhaps matches TRBD2 (5 bases). The V gene lost 7 bases and the J gene lost 1 base, with 23 bases spanning the gap. In germline, CDR1 is SEHNR, CDR2 FQNEAQ (reference sequence). The CDR3 is 17 residues long. The complete variable domain, with remaining parts taken from reference TRBV7-9 and TRBJ2-7, reads DTGVSQNPRHKITKRGQNVTFRCDPISEHNRLYWYRQTLGQGPEFLTYFQNEAQLEKSRLLSDRFSAERPKGSFSTLEIQRTEQGDSAMYLCASTSRPGNDNSYEQYFGPGTRLTVT.

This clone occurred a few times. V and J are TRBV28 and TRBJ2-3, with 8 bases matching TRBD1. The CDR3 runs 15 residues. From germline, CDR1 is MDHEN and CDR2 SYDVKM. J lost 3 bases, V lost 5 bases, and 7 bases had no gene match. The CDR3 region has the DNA TGTGCCAGCAGTACGACAGGGGCGGGTACAGATACGCAGTATTTT. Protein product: CASSTTGAGTDTQYF.

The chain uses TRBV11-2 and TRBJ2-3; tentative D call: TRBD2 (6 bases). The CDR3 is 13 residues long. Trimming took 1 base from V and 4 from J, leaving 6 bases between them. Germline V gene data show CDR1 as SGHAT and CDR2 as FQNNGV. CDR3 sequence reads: CASSLGGADTQYF. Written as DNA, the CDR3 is TGTGCCAGCAGCTTAGGGGGGGCAGATACGCAGTATTTT.

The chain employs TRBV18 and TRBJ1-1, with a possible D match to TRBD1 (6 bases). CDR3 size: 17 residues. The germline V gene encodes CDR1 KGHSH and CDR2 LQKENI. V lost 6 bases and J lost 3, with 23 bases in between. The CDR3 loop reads CASSPQKFTGSDTEAFF. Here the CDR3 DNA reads TGTGCCAGCTCGCCCCAAAAATTTACAGGGAGCGACACTGAAGCTTTCTTT.

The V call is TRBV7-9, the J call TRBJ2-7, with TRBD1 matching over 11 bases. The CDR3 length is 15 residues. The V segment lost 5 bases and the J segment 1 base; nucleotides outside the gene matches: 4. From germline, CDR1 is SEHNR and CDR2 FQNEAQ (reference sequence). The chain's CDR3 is CASSPGTGGSYEQYF. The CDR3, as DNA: TGTGCCAGCAGCCCAGGGACAGGGGGGTCCTACGAGCAGTACTTC.

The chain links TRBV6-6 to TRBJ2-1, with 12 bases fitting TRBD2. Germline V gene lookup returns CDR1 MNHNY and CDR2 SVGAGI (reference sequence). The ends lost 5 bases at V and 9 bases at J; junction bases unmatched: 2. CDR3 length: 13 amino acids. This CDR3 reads CASSLAGGPEQFF. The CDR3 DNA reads TGTGCCAGCAGTCTAGCGGGGGGGCCTGAGCAGTTCTTC.

CDR3 coding DNA: TGCGCCAGCAGCTTGTCCGGGGTAGCGGGAGGGGAGTACGAGCAGTACTTC. Translated: CASSLSGVAGGEYEQYF. The gene calls are TRBV5-1 and TRBJ2-7; TRBD2 matches 11 bases. CDR1 is SGHRS, CDR2 YFSETQ, per germline. The CDR3 sequence is 17 residues long. After removal of 1 base from V and 4 bases from J, the junction contained 10 bases not matched to a gene.

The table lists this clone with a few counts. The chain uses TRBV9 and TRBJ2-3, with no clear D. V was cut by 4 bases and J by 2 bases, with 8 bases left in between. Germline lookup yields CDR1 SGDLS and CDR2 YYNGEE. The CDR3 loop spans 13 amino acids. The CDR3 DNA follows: TGTGCCAGCAGCCCTACCGTCACAGATACGCAGTATTTT. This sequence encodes CASSPTVTDTQYF.

CDR3 amino acids: CASSDGTSGRWKNIQYF. CDR3 DNA: TGTGCCAGCAGCGACGGGACTAGCGGGAGATGGAAAAACATTCAGTACTTC. This chain joins TRBV9 and TRBJ2-4; TRBD2 matches at 14 bases. The germline gives CDR1 SGDLS, CDR2 YYNGEE. This CDR3 spans 17 amino acids. The junction had 6 bases not matched to a gene; V was cut back by 3 bases and J by 4 bases.

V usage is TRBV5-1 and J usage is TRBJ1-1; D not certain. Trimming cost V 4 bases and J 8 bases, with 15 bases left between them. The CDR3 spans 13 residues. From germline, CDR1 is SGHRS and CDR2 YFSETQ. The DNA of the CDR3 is TGCGCCAGCAGCCCGACGCCCAGGCCCGAAGCTTTCTTT. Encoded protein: CASSPTPRPEAFF.

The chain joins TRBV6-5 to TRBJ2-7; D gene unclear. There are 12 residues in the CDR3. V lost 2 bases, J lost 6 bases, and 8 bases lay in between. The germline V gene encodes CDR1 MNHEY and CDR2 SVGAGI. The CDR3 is CASSYVSAEQYF. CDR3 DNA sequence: TGTGCCAGCAGTTACGTTAGTGCCGAGCAGTACTTC.

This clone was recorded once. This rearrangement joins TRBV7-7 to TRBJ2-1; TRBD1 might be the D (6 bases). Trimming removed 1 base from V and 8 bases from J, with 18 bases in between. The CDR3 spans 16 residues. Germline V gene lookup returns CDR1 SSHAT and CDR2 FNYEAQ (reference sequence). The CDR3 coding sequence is TGTGCCAGCAGCTTAGGTGGGACACGAGGGGCGGATGAGCAGTTCTTC. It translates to CASSLGGTRGADEQFF.

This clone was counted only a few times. In DNA form, the CDR3 reads TGTGCCACCGGGAACACTGAAGCTTTCTTT. As protein: CATGNTEAFF. J is TRBJ1-1 and V is TRBV12-5; no clear D. Germline CDR1 LGHNT, CDR2 FRNRAP. The CDR3 totals 10 residues.

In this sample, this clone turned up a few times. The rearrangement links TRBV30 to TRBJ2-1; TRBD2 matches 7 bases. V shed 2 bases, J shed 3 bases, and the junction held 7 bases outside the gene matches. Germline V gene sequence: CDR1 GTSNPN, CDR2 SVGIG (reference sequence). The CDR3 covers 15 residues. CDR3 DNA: TGTGCCTGGAGTCCATTCGGACTAGTCTACAATGAGCAGTTCTTC. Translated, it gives CAWSPFGLVYNEQFF.

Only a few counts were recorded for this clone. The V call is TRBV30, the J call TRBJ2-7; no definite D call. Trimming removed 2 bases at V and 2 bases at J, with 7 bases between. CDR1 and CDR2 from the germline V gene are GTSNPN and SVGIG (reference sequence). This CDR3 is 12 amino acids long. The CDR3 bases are TGTGCCTGGAGTTCCATTCCCTACGAGCAGTACTTC. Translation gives CAWSSIPYEQYF.

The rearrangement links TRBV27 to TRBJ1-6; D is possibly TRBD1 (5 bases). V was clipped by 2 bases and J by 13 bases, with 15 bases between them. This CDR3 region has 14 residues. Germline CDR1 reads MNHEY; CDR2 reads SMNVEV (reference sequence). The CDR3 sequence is CASSLQGHGAPLHF. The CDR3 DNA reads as TGTGCCAGCAGTTTACAAGGTCATGGGGCCCCCCTCCACTTT.

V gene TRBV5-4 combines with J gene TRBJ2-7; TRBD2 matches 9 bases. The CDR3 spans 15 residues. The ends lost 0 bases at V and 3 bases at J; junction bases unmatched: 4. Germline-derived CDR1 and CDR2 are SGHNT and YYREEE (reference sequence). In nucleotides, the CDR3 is TGTGCCAGCAGCTTGGCTAGCGGGGAAATCTACGAGCAGTACTTC. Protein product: CASSLASGEIYEQYF.

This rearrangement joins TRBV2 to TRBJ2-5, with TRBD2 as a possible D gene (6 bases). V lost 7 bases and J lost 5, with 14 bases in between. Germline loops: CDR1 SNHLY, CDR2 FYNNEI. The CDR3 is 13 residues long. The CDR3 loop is CASKGTPRETQYF. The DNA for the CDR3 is TGTGCCAGCAAAGGGACTCCCCGGGAGACCCAGTACTTC.

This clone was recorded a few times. CDR3 nucleotides: TGCAGCCCTAGGACAGGCAATGAGCAGTTCTTC. Translating gives CSPRTGNEQFF. The V call is TRBV29-1, the J call TRBJ2-1; TRBD1 matches at 7 bases. The germline V gene encodes CDR1 SQVTM and CDR2 ANQGSEA. The CDR3 spans 11 residues. V was clipped by 8 bases and J by 6 bases; unmatched bases: 4.

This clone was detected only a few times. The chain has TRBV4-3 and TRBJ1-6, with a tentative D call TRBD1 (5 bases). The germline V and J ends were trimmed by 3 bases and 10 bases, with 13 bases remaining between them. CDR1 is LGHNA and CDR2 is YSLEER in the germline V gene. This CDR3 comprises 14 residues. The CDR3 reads CASSHRVGVSPLHF. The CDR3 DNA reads TGCGCCAGCAGCCACAGGGTAGGAGTCTCACCCCTCCACTTT.

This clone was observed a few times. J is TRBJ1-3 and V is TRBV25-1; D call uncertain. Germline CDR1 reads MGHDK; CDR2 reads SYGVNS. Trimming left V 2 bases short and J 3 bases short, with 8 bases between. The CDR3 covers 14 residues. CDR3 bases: TGTGCCAGCAGTGAAACAGTATTTGGAAACACCATATATTTT. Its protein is CASSETVFGNTIYF. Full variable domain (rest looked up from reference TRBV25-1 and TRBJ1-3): EADIYQTPRYLVIGTGKKITLECSQTMGHDKMYWYQQDPGMELHLIHYSYGVNSTEKGDLSSESTVSRIRTEHFPLTLESARPSHTSQYLCASSETVFGNTIYFGEGSWLTVV.

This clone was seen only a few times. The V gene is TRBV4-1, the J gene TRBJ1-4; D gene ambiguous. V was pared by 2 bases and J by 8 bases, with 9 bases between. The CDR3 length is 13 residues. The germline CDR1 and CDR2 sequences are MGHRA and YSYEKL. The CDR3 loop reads CASSQIGREKLFF. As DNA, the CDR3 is TGCGCCAGCAGCCAAATCGGGAGGGAAAAACTGTTTTTT.

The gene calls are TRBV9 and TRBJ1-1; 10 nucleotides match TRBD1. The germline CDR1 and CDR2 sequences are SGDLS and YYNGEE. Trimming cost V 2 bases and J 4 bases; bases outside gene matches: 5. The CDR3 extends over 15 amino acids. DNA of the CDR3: TGTGCCAGCAGCGTTGGGACAGGGGTTCGCACTGAAGCTTTCTTT. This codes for CASSVGTGVRTEAFF.

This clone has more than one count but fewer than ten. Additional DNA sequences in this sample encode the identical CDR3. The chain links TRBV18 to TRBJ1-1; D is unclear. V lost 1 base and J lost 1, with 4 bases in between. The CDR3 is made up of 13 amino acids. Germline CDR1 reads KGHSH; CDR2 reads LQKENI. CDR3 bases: TGTGCCAGCTCACCACGCGGGAACACTGAAGCTTTCTTT. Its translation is CASSPRGNTEAFF.

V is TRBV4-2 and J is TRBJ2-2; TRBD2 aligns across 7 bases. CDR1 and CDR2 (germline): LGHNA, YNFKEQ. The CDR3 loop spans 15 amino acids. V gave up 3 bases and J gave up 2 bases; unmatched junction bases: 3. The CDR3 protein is CASSQGGGNTGELFF. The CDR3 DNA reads TGTGCCAGCAGCCAGGGCGGGGGAAACACCGGGGAGCTGTTTTTT.